This TCR beta chain was sequenced in a study of blood T cells in healthy people across ages. Trimming took 3 bases from V and 4 from J, leaving 9 bases between them. This CDR3 is built from 13 residues. Germline-derived CDR1 and CDR2 are MDHEN and SYDVKM. Combining a sample-barcoded 5' primer with a J-beta primer mix, a second PCR ran for 7 to 11 cycles. Using its own MiXCR run on the 5' RACE reads, TCRdb lists one record per CDR3 protein. The table lists 1.5 million to 2 million distinct CDR3 sequences, about 39% of them singletons, with 20% to 25% in the top ten. This clonotype was recorded many times. Antigen unknown. General study findings and limits: Nothing was known about donor CMV status, and this possibly confounded expanded clonotype changes. Naive T cell percentage by flow cytometry tracked strongly with beta diversity.

The rearrangement links TRBV28 to TRBJ2-5; D possibly matches TRBD1 or TRBD2 (6 bases each). This clonotype originated in a human donor in good health. Source material: blood. The CDR3 protein is CASSFRGRETQYF. The CDR3, as DNA: TGTGCCAGCAGTTTCCGGGGGCGAGAGACCCAGTACTTC.